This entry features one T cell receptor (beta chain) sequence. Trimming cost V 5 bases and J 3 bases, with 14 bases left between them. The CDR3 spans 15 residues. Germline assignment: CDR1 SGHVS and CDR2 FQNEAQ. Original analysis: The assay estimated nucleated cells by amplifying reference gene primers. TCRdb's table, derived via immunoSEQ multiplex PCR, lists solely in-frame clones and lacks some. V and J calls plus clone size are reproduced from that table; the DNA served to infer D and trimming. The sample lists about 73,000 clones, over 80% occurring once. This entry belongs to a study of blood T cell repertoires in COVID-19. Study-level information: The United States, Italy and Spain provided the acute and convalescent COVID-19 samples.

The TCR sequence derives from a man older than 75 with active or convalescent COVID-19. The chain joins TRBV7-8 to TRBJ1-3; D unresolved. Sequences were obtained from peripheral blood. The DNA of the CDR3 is TGTGCCAGCAGCCCCGCGGCCCGAAGTGGAAACACCATATATTTT. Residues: CASSPAARSGNTIYF.